This T cell receptor (beta chain) was identified during a study of blood T cell repertoires in COVID-19. The wider study: Sites across the United States, Italy and Spain contributed samples from acute and convalescent COVID-19. T cells, B-cell-depleted T cells, or PBMCs provided the cDNA or gDNA that served as material.

As processed by the authors: Using reference gene primer amplification, nucleated cell counts were estimated. The assay was immunoSEQ multiplex PCR, and TCRdb's table has in-frame clones only and misses some. The V and J calls and clone size come from that table; D and trimming were worked out from the DNA. The profile shows tens of thousands of clones, approximately 86% of them singletons. Germline CDR1 MNHEY, CDR2 SVGEGT. There are 15 residues in the CDR3. The V gene lost 4 bases and the J gene lost 12 bases, with 22 bases spanning the gap. The rearrangement uses TRBV6-2 or TRBV6-3 and TRBJ2-1, with a possible D match to TRBD2 (7 bases). This clonotype originated in a woman in her sixties with acute or convalescent COVID-19. The sequencing input was peripheral blood. The CDR3: CASSFGGGQLWAQFF. The DNA of the CDR3 is TGTGCCAGCAGTTTCGGCGGGGGCCAATTATGGGCGCAGTTCTTC.